Listed below are T cell receptor beta chains from one sample, sequenced in a study of neurological immune-mediated disorders. TCRdb re-derived calls from the 5' RACE reads in MiXCR, one entry per CDR3 protein. The sample has about 71,000 distinct CDR3 sequences; 10% are singletons. Sequencing input: PBMCs. The receptors originated from a man aged 25-45 years in good health. Both conserved end residues are part of each CDR3. The D gene is left open where the match is weak. The size entry is marked missing in some rows and otherwise reads once, few, many or a size class.

>-|TRBJ2-7|few|TRBV7-9
CASSHRGGEQYF
TGTGCCAGCAGCCACAGGGGAGGCGAGCAGTACTTC
>TRBD1|TRBJ2-7|many|TRBV12-3/TRBV12-4
CASSSQGAAEQYF
TGTGCCAGCAGTTCACAGGGGGCGGCCGAGCAGTACTTC
>TRBD1|TRBJ2-7|many|TRBV15
CATSIRPGQKSSYEQYF
TGTGCCACCAGCATACGGCCGGGACAGAAGAGCTCCTACGAGCAGTACTTC
>-|TRBJ2-7|many|TRBV28
CASSPLAYEQYF
TGTGCCAGCAGTCCACTAGCCTACGAGCAGTACTTC
>-|TRBJ2-5|-|TRBV10-3
CAISAPDSQKETQYF
TGTGCCATCAGTGCGCCGGACAGCCAGAAAGAGACCCAGTACTTC
>TRBD2|TRBJ2-1|many|TRBV5-1
CASSLASGGSYNEQFF
TGCGCCAGCAGCTTGGCTAGCGGGGGCTCCTACAATGAGCAGTTCTTC
>-|TRBJ2-3|many|TRBV5-1
CASSFGPLTITDTQYF
TGCGCCAGCAGCTTCGGGCCCTTGACAATCACAGATACGCAGTATTTT
>-|TRBJ1-5|many|TRBV20-1
CSASPDLSNQPQHF
TGCAGTGCCTCTCCGGACCTTAGCAATCAGCCCCAGCATTTT
>TRBD1|TRBJ1-4|many|TRBV20-1
CSAARDRWGEKLFF
TGCAGTGCGGCAAGGGACAGGTGGGGAGAAAAACTGTTTTTT
>-|TRBJ1-4|many|TRBV29-1
CSVGGGAARLMKNCFF
-
>-|TRBJ2-1|many|TRBV5-1
CASSILTVSSYNEQFF
TGCGCCAGCAGCATATTGACGGTTTCCTCCTACAATGAGCAGTTCTTC
>-|TRBJ2-2|many|TRBV7-2
CASSPGVIGELFF
TGTGCCAGCAGCCCAGGGGTGATCGGGGAGCTGTTTTTT
>-|TRBJ1-1|many|TRBV3-1
CASSQVNANTEAFF
TGTGCCAGCAGCCAAGTGAACGCCAACACTGAAGCTTTCTTT
>-|TRBJ1-1|many|TRBV29-1
CSVEDGPEEAFF
TGCAGCGTTGAAGATGGGCCAGAAGAAGCTTTCTTT
>-|TRBJ1-4|-|TRBV12-3/TRBV12-4
CASSSTRGRNEKLFF
TGTGCCAGCAGTTCTACTCGGGGCCGTAATGAAAAACTGTTTTTT
>TRBD2|TRBJ2-7|many|TRBV10-3
CATGTSGKTTYEQYF
TGTGCCACAGGGACTAGCGGGAAAACCACCTACGAGCAGTACTTC
>TRBD2|TRBJ2-5|many|TRBV14
CASSQEFSWTSGSRETQYF
TGTGCCAGCAGCCAAGAATTCTCCTGGACTAGCGGGAGTAGAGAGACCCAGTACTTC
>-|TRBJ2-7|few|TRBV27
CASSLRGPAYEQYF
TGTGCCAGCAGTTTACGGGGGCCAGCCTACGAGCAGTACTTC
>-|TRBJ1-2|many|TRBV5-1
CASSQEQGGYGYTF
TGCGCCAGCAGCCAGGAACAGGGCGGCTATGGCTACACCTTC
>TRBD2|TRBJ2-2|many|TRBV20-1
CSARDATSGSYTGELFF
TGCAGTGCTAGAGACGCGACTAGCGGGAGCTACACCGGGGAGCTGTTTTTT
>TRBD2|TRBJ2-7|many|TRBV6-6
CASSPGTSGSETSYEQYF
TGTGCCAGCAGCCCCGGGACTAGCGGTTCGGAAACTTCCTACGAGCAGTACTTC
>-|TRBJ2-5|many|TRBV5-1
CASSLAGGGRQETQYF
TGCGCCAGCAGCTTGGCAGGGGGAGGACGACAAGAGACCCAGTACTTC
>-|TRBJ2-5|-|TRBV28
CASSSTGGHSLETQYF
TGTGCCAGCAGTTCGACTGGGGGCCATTCTCTAGAGACCCAGTACTTC
>TRBD1|TRBJ2-7|many|TRBV6-1
CASSERDRGNSEQYF
TGTGCCAGCAGTGAGAGGGACAGGGGGAACTCCGAGCAGTACTTC
>-|TRBJ2-7|many|TRBV5-1
CASRRPGSSYEQYF
TGCGCCAGCAGACGTCCAGGGTCCTCCTACGAGCAGTACTTC
>TRBD2|TRBJ2-1|many|TRBV12-3/TRBV12-4
CASSTGTSGIHNEQFF
TGTGCCAGCAGTACCGGGACTAGCGGGATTCACAATGAGCAGTTCTTC
>-|TRBJ2-3|few|TRBV7-3
CASSFGWGREGTDTQYF
TGTGCCAGCAGCTTCGGGTGGGGACGGGAAGGCACAGATACGCAGTATTTT
>-|TRBJ2-7|-|TRBV29-1
CSVGEGFYEQYF
TGCAGCGTTGGAGAGGGCTTCTACGAGCAGTACTTC
>-|TRBJ1-4|many|TRBV28
CASSLAGFPRFF
TGTGCCAGCAGCCTCGCAGGTTTCCCGCGGTTTTTT
>-|TRBJ2-5|many|TRBV20-1
CSASAPETQYF
TGCAGTGCCTCGGCCCCAGAGACCCAGTACTTC
>TRBD2|TRBJ2-7|many|TRBV11-2
CASSLASGVSYEQYF
TGTGCCAGCAGCTTAGCTAGCGGGGTCTCCTACGAGCAGTACTTC
>TRBD2|TRBJ2-5|many|TRBV20-1
CSPSRSGNQETQYF
TGCAGTCCGAGTCGTAGCGGGAACCAAGAGACCCAGTACTTC
>TRBD2|TRBJ2-1|many|TRBV6-2/TRBV6-3
CASTGSGDYSYNEQFF
TGTGCCAGCACCGGTAGCGGGGATTATTCCTACAATGAGCAGTTCTTC
>-|TRBJ2-7|many|TRBV10-3
CATGGESYEQYF
TGTGCCACTGGGGGCGAATCCTACGAGCAGTACTTC
>TRBD2|TRBJ2-1|many|TRBV5-1
CASSALSGRIYNEQFF
TGCGCCAGCAGCGCGCTTAGCGGGAGAATCTACAATGAGCAGTTCTTC
>-|TRBJ2-1|-|TRBV10-3
CAISEGTEHDEQFF
TGTGCCATCAGTGAGGGAACAGAACACGATGAGCAGTTCTTC
>-|TRBJ2-5|many|TRBV7-2
CASKLRGEETQYF
TGTGCCAGCAAACTCAGGGGGGAAGAGACCCAGTACTTC
>-|TRBJ1-3|many|TRBV21-1
CASNDGTVAGGNTIYF
-
>TRBD2|TRBJ2-1|many|TRBV30
CAWMTSGRARNEQFF
TGTGCCTGGATGACTAGCGGGAGGGCCAGGAATGAGCAGTTCTTC
>-|TRBJ2-3|many|TRBV29-1
CMVWQDTQYF
TGCATGGTATGGCAAGATACGCAGTATTTT
>-|TRBJ2-4|many|TRBV12-5
CASGLSEPPKPPTLSGRKNIQYF
TGTGCTAGTGGTTTATCAGAGCCCCCTAAACCTCCGACTTTGTCTGGGCGGAAAAACATTCAGTACTTC
>-|TRBJ2-7|many|TRBV5-8
CASSAGTPPIQQYF
TGTGCCAGCAGCGCCGGGACCCCGCCAATTCAGCAGTACTTC
>TRBD1|TRBJ1-2|many|TRBV5-6
CASSLAWTGAYGYTF
TGTGCCAGCAGCTTGGCTTGGACAGGTGCCTATGGCTACACCTTC
>TRBD2|TRBJ2-3|few|TRBV5-1
CASSSWTSGITDTQYF
TGCGCCAGCAGCTCGTGGACTAGCGGGATCACAGATACGCAGTATTTT
>-|TRBJ2-7|many|TRBV30
CAWSVLTYEQYF
TGTGCCTGGAGTGTACTGACCTACGAGCAGTACTTC
>-|TRBJ2-1|-|TRBV5-1
CASSPHELSYNEQFF
TGCGCCAGCAGCCCCCACGAGCTCTCCTACAATGAGCAGTTCTTC
>TRBD2|TRBJ2-3|many|TRBV5-1
CASSLDVGGRAPDTQYF
TGCGCCAGCAGCTTGGATGTCGGCGGGAGGGCCCCAGATACGCAGTATTTT
>-|TRBJ1-2|many|TRBV29-1
CSVEGYTF
TGCAGCGTTGAAGGCTACACCTTC
>-|TRBJ1-2|many|TRBV5-1
CASSPNRVYGYTF
TGCGCCAGCAGCCCGAACAGGGTCTATGGCTACACCTTC
>-|TRBJ2-5|many|TRBV5-1
CASSLAQEETQYF
TGCGCCAGCAGCTTGGCCCAGGAAGAGACCCAGTACTTC
>TRBD2|TRBJ2-2|-|TRBV7-2
CASSLLGRAGTGELFF
TGTGCCAGCAGCTTACTGGGGAGGGCGGGAACCGGGGAGCTGTTTTTT
>-|TRBJ2-7|many|TRBV20-1
CSARDPPGKLGEQYF
TGCAGTGCTAGAGATCCGCCAGGGAAGTTAGGCGAGCAGTACTTC
>TRBD2|TRBJ2-7|many|TRBV20-1
CSAVGVAGPLEQYF
TGCAGTGCCGTGGGGGTAGCGGGCCCCCTCGAGCAGTACTTC
>-|TRBJ1-2|many|TRBV28
CASSFNYGYTF
TGTGCCAGCAGTTTCAACTATGGCTACACCTTC